The 3 T cell receptor beta chains below come from one sample, sequenced in a study of shared clonotypes between healthy human individuals (dated by TCRdb to about 2020). Libraries came from the immunoSEQ multiplex PCR assay. The table comes from immuneACCESS by way of TCRdb, which keeps in-frame sequences with V and J called. Part of the clones is missing from these tables; in studies checked, under half for an unresolved V gene and the rest for unknown reasons. This sample holds 2 million to 3 million clones; approximately 93% were observed only once. The top ten clonotypes cover 0.36% of the sample. The material sequenced was naive CD4+ T cells from PBMCs. What the cell subset or site label conveys for this sample: CD45RA+ positively selected. Receptors were obtained from a man aged 18 to 35 in good health. Some clones in this sample may be carry-over from other donors' samples.

The rearrangement uses TRBV11-3 and TRBJ2-3; weak D call: TRBD1 (6 bases). This CDR3 region has 14 residues. The germline gives CDR1 SGHNT, CDR2 YENEEA. The V gene lost 5 bases and the J gene lost 4 bases, with 13 bases spanning the gap. The CDR3, as DNA: TGTGCCAGCAGCCCCCGGGCAGGGGCAGATACGCAGTATTTT. This gives the protein CASSPRAGADTQYF.

V and J are TRBV15 and TRBJ1-5; 8 nucleotides agree with TRBD1. This CDR3 region has 15 residues. V was pared by 1 base and J by 7 bases, with 6 bases of the junction left unmatched. Germline V lookup: CDR1 LNHNV, CDR2 YYDKDF (reference sequence). In DNA, the CDR3 is TGTGCCACCAGCAGAGCGGGTCAGGGGGCCCAGCCCCAGCATTTT. It codes for CATSRAGQGAQPQHF.

The chain combines TRBV27 with TRBJ2-7, with a weak D call TRBD1 (7 bases). This CDR3 has 15 residues. Trimming took off 4 bases at V and 1 base at J, with 14 bases between the two ends. Per germline, CDR1 MNHEY and CDR2 SMNVEV (reference sequence). CDR3 sequence (DNA): TGTGCCAGCAGTTCCCGGACAGGAGGGTCCTACGAGCAGTACTTC. It codes for CASSSRTGGSYEQYF.